Below, 9 T cell receptor beta chains from the same sample are listed, as sequenced in a study of control samples from healthy donors and cancer patients. TCRdb's copy holds only in-frame clones and misses some; the assay was immunoSEQ multiplex PCR. The table has roughly 130,000 clones, 88% seen once. The sample comprised blood. The receptors originated from a man aged 45-65 years in good health.

The chain joins TRBV7-2 to TRBJ2-7, with a weak D call TRBD1 (5 bases). The CDR3 is 13 residues long. V lost 1 base to trimming and J lost 5 bases, with 9 bases between them. The germline V gene encodes CDR1 SGHTA and CDR2 FQGNSA. CDR3 protein: CASSLGQGDEQYF. Written as DNA, the CDR3 is TGTGCCAGCAGCTTAGGGCAGGGCGACGAGCAGTACTTC.

This chain uses TRBV30 with TRBJ1-6; perhaps TRBD1 as D (5 bases). V lost 5 bases, J lost 6 bases, and 11 bases lay in between. Germline CDR1 reads GTSNPN; CDR2 reads SVGIG (reference sequence). The CDR3 runs to 13 residues. CDR3 sequence reads: CAWATETNSPLHF. CDR3 in DNA: TGTGCCTGGGCGACAGAGACTAATTCACCCCTCCACTTT.

This chain joins TRBV28 and TRBJ2-5, with a tentative D call TRBD1 (5 bases). Per germline, CDR1 MDHEN and CDR2 SYDVKM. The CDR3 is 13 residues long. The germline V and J ends were trimmed by 5 bases and 3 bases, with 10 bases remaining between them. The CDR3 nucleotides read TGTGCCAGCAGTCCCCGGACAAAAGAGACCCAGTACTTC. It yields the protein CASSPRTKETQYF. The whole variable domain, remainder taken from reference TRBV28 and TRBJ2-5, is DVKVTQSSRYLVKRTGEKVFLECVQDMDHENMFWYRQDPGLGLRLIYFSYDVKMKEKGDIPEGYSVSREKKERFSLILESASTNQTSMYLCASSPRTKETQYFGPGTRLLVL.

The rearrangement uses TRBV4-1 and TRBJ1-5, with a tentative D call TRBD1 (5 bases). The length of the CDR3 is 15 residues. V was shortened by 4 bases and J by 6 bases, with 16 bases between the two germline ends. Germline V CDR1 and CDR2: MGHRA, YSYEKL. CDR3 sequence (DNA): TGCGCCAGCAGCCCGGGGGGGACTGACGGTCAGCCCCAGCATTTT. This sequence encodes CASSPGGTDGQPQHF.

CDR3 residues: CASSSLELADEQFF. CDR3 sequence (DNA): TGTGCCAGCAGCTCCCTCGAGCTAGCCGATGAGCAGTTCTTC. V is TRBV7-2 and J is TRBJ2-1; D might be TRBD2 (5 bases). Deletions cut 4 bases from V and 8 bases from J, with 15 bases between. The CDR3 is 14 residues long. Per germline, CDR1 SGHTA and CDR2 FQGNSA.

V usage is TRBV9 and J usage is TRBJ2-2; 10 bases are shared with TRBD2. Germline CDR1 and CDR2: SGDLS and YYNGEE. With V trimmed by 3 bases and J by 6 bases, 11 bases remained unmatched. The CDR3 consists of 17 residues. In nucleotides, the CDR3 is TGTGCCAGCAGCGCCGGGGGACTAGCGACCGTTGCCGGGGAGCTGTTTTTT. The encoded protein is CASSAGGLATVAGELFF.

DNA for the CDR3: TGCAGCGTTGATGCGACTACCCAATATGGCTACACCTTC. This codes for CSVDATTQYGYTF. The chain carries TRBV29-1 and TRBJ1-2; no firm D call. Germline values: CDR1 SQVTM, CDR2 ANQGSEA. Trimming stripped 3 bases from V and 5 bases from J, with 13 bases between. The CDR3 loop spans 13 amino acids.

This clone was seen just once. The chain joins TRBV5-1 to TRBJ2-5; 11 bases are shared with TRBD1. Germline CDR1 SGHRS, CDR2 YFSETQ. The CDR3 has 15 amino acids. The V gene end was trimmed by 4 bases and the J gene end by 5 bases; junction bases not matched to a gene: 7. CDR3 amino acids: CASSTGQGAYETQYF. CDR3 sequence (DNA): TGCGCCAGCAGCACCGGACAGGGGGCATATGAGACCCAGTACTTC.

V is TRBV7-9 and J is TRBJ1-2; a weak D match, TRBD1 (5 bases). Germline V gene data show CDR1 as SEHNR and CDR2 as FQNEAQ (reference sequence). The CDR3 contains 13 residues. Trimming stripped 1 base from V and 8 bases from J, with 11 bases between. The CDR3 protein is CASSLERGGGYTF. DNA for the CDR3: TGTGCCAGCAGCTTAGAGAGGGGTGGCGGCTACACCTTC.